The rows below give T cell receptor beta chains drawn from one sample of a study of healthy donors' naive CD4 and CD8 T cells. TCRdb used MiXCR to reprocess the reads, holding one entry per CDR3 protein. The sample contains 150,000 to 200,000 distinct CDR3 sequences, around 80% of which appear only once. The sequenced sample consisted of naive CD4+ and CD8+ T cells sorted from blood, pooled from several donors. Every receptor here comes from a pool of human donors in good health; the sample pools cells from several healthy donors. The CDR3 runs from the conserved cysteine through the conserved F or W. Each record gives: J gene, CDR3 length, V gene, CDR3 protein.

TRBJ2-1 | 14 | TRBV29-1 | CSVFIPGSYNEQFF
TRBJ2-7 | 12 | TRBV6-6 | CASSDNSYEQYF
TRBJ1-1 | 11 | TRBV19 | CASRTRKEAFF
TRBJ2-1 | 15 | TRBV19 | CASSMAAARLGEQFF
TRBJ1-1 | 12 | TRBV30 | CAWRPLGFEAFF
TRBJ1-2 | 17 | TRBV29-1 | CSVEDRQGQGKFYGYTF
TRBJ2-1 | 15 | TRBV4-1 | CASSQILAEYNEQFF
TRBJ1-5 | 12 | TRBV12-3/TRBV12-4 | CASSSDSQPQHF
TRBJ2-3 | 15 | TRBV5-1 | CASSMWEGLTDTQYF
TRBJ1-4 | 14 | TRBV19 | CASMGSGINEKLFF
TRBJ1-3 | 10 | TRBV29-1 | CSVVVNTIYF
TRBJ1-1 | 17 | TRBV5-6 | CASATQFVRDMNTEAFF
TRBJ2-1 | 15 | TRBV6-5 | CASSSGLTTHNEQFF
TRBJ2-3 | 16 | TRBV29-1 | CSAGGGTSENRDTQYF
TRBJ1-6 | 12 | TRBV27 | CATSGQGTDLHF
TRBJ2-5 | 16 | TRBV5-1 | CASRWTGGPSGETQYF
TRBJ2-5 | 12 | TRBV29-1 | CSILNGGETQYF
TRBJ1-1 | 15 | TRBV6-1 | CARDTGGEMDTEAFF
TRBJ2-5 | 16 | TRBV27 | CASFGQGIKNEETQYF
TRBJ2-2 | 16 | TRBV29-1 | CSVQNGLAGGPGELFF
TRBJ1-1 | 10 | TRBV29-1 | CSGWVTEAFF
TRBJ2-1 | 17 | TRBV5-1 | CASSPRPLAGPEDEQFF
TRBJ2-7 | 14 | TRBV29-1 | CSVETSLAPYEQYF
TRBJ2-5 | 13 | TRBV29-1 | CSVEQGGDETQYF
TRBJ1-1 | 14 | TRBV6-2/TRBV6-3 | CASSADRGQIQAFF
TRBJ1-1 | 14 | TRBV24-1 | CATSDGGKDTEAFF
TRBJ2-7 | 14 | TRBV27 | CASRGTGYTYEQYF
TRBJ2-5 | 16 | TRBV12-3/TRBV12-4 | CASSSGGNHYQETQYF
TRBJ1-2 | 17 | TRBV12-3/TRBV12-4 | CASSSHNILQGGGGYTF
TRBJ1-2 | 12 | TRBV10-3 | CAIRGSNYGYTF
TRBJ2-3 | 16 | TRBV29-1 | CSVHLLAGRSTDTQYF
TRBJ2-3 | 14 | TRBV29-1 | CSVGGAALTDTQYF
TRBJ2-7 | 14 | TRBV29-1 | CSVEGLAGVYEQYF
TRBJ2-3 | 15 | TRBV5-1 | CASSTGQPSTDTQYF
TRBJ1-2 | 15 | TRBV5-1 | CASSLVAQANYGYTF
TRBJ2-7 | 13 | TRBV20-1 | CSAFSGSSYEQYF
TRBJ2-1 | 16 | TRBV12-3/TRBV12-4 | CASSLGDRGSYNEQFF
TRBJ2-7 | 14 | TRBV29-1 | CSAGIAGGLYEQYF
TRBJ1-2 | 12 | TRBV29-1 | CSTGGPAWGYTF
TRBJ2-1 | 14 | TRBV5-4 | CASREGGSYNEQFF
TRBJ2-7 | 13 | TRBV29-1 | CSAVGEDSYEQYF
TRBJ1-1 | 13 | TRBV12-3/TRBV12-4 | CASSLPSNTEAFF
TRBJ2-1 | 14 | TRBV19 | CASREQETYNEQFF
TRBJ2-1 | 13 | TRBV20-1 | CSARMPGVNEQFF
TRBJ2-7 | 15 | TRBV30 | CAWSAGLAGVYEQYF
TRBJ1-2 | 13 | TRBV11-2 | CASSQAFSPGYTF
TRBJ2-3 | 17 | TRBV5-1 | CASSLLLAGGSTDTRYF
TRBJ2-7 | 14 | TRBV11-2 | CASRGGLAVYEQYF
TRBJ2-7 | 14 | TRBV29-1 | CSVEGGDVNYEQYF